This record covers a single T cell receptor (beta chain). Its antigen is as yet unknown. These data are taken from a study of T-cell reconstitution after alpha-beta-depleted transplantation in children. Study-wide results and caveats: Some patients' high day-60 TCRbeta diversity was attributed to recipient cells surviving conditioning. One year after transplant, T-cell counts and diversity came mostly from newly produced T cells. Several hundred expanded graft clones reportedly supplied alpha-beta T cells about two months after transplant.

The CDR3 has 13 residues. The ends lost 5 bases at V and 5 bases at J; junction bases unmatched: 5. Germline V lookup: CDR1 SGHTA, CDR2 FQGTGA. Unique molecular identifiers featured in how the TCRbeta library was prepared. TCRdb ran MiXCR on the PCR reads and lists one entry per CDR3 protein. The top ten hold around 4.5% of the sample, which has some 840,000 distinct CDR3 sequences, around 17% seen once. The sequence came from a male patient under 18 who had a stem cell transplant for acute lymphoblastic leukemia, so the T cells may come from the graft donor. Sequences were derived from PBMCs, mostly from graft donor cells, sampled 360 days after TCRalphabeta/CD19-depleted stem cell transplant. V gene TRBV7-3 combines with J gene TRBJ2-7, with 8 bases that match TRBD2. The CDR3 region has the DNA TGTGCCAGCAGCCCTACTAGCGGTAACGAGCAGTACTTC. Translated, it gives CASSPTSGNEQYF.